Following are 14 T cell receptor beta chains from one sample sequenced in a study of OX40 agonist ivuxolimab in advanced cancers. TCRdb keeps only in-frame clones here, not all; method: immunoSEQ multiplex PCR. The repertoire holds tens of thousands of clones, with around 90% as singletons. The sample consisted of CD4+ or CD8+ T cells sorted from blood, taken in a trial of the OX40 agonist ivuxolimab. All receptors derive from an adult with an advanced solid tumor such as melanoma, head and neck, liver or kidney cancer.

The chain has TRBV28 and TRBJ2-7, with 11 bases aligning to TRBD2. This CDR3 spans 14 amino acids. With V trimmed by 7 bases and J by 5 bases, 7 bases remained unmatched. Germline assignment: CDR1 MDHEN and CDR2 SYDVKM. The CDR3 DNA reads as TGTGCCAGCACAGCTAGCGGGAGGCGCGACGAGCAGTACTTC. Its translation: CASTASGRRDEQYF.

This chain joins TRBV5-4 and TRBJ1-2; tentative D call: TRBD1 (5 bases). The CDR3 is 16 amino acids. The germline gives CDR1 SGHNT, CDR2 YYREEE (reference sequence). Trimming stripped 0 bases from V and 4 bases from J, with 16 bases between. CDR3 in amino acids: CASSLGQGAFFYGYTF. The CDR3, as DNA: TGTGCCAGCAGCTTGGGGCAGGGAGCGTTTTTCTATGGCTACACCTTC. The entire variable domain, with the rest obtained from reference TRBV5-4 and TRBJ1-2, is as follows: ETGVTQSPTHLIKTRGQQVTLRCSSQSGHNTVSWYQQALGQGPQFIFQYYREEENGRGNFPPRFSGLQFPNYSSELNVNALELDDSALYLCASSLGQGAFFYGYTFGSGTRLTVV.

This chain links TRBV7-9 with TRBJ2-7, with 8 bases aligning to TRBD1. Germline values: CDR1 SEHNR, CDR2 FQNEAQ (reference sequence). V lost 5 bases and J lost 0; bases outside the gene matches: 6. The CDR3 has 15 amino acids. For the CDR3, the DNA is TGTGCCAGCAGCCCAGGACAGGGATTCTCCTACGAGCAGTACTTC. It yields the protein CASSPGQGFSYEQYF.

This chain links TRBV5-1 with TRBJ1-3, with unresolved D. Germline V CDR1 and CDR2: SGHRS, YFSETQ. The CDR3 is 14 residues long. Trimming stripped 0 bases from V and 1 base from J, with 5 bases between. In nucleotides, the CDR3 is TGCGCCAGCAGCTTGGTGCCTTCTGGAAACACCATATATTTT. It yields the protein CASSLVPSGNTIYF.

This clone was observed a few times. The genes are TRBV29-1 and TRBJ1-1; D possibly corresponds to TRBD1 (6 bases). The V gene lost 4 bases and the J gene lost 1 base, with 7 bases spanning the gap. Germline V gene sequence: CDR1 SQVTM, CDR2 ANQGSEA. This CDR3 spans 12 amino acids. The CDR3 region is CSVARGNTEAFF. CDR3 sequence (DNA): TGCAGCGTTGCCAGGGGGAACACTGAAGCTTTCTTT. Full variable domain (rest looked up from reference TRBV29-1 and TRBJ1-1): SAVISQKPSRDICQRGTSLTIQCQVDSQVTMMFWYRQQPGQSLTLIATANQGSEATYESGFVIDKFPISRPNLTFSTLTVSNMSPEDSSIYLCSVARGNTEAFFGQGTRLTVV.

This CDR3 is CASSPGYGYTF. The CDR3 DNA reads as TGTGCCAGCAGCCCAGGCTATGGCTACACCTTC. V usage is TRBV11-2 and J usage is TRBJ1-2; D gene unclear. Trimming stripped 5 bases from V and 4 bases from J, with 5 bases between. Germline V gene sequence: CDR1 SGHAT, CDR2 FQNNGV. The CDR3 has 11 amino acids.

V and J are TRBV19 and TRBJ2-4; TRBD1 matches 8 bases. The V gene's germline CDR1 is LNHDA and CDR2 SQIVND (reference sequence). The junction had 10 bases not matched to a gene; V was cut back by 3 bases and J by 0 bases. The length of the CDR3 is 18 residues. This CDR3 is CASSISGTGILAKNIQYF. CDR3 nucleotide sequence: TGTGCCAGTAGTATCTCCGGGACAGGAATTCTAGCCAAAAACATTCAGTACTTC.

The chain uses TRBV5-1 and TRBJ2-1; 7 bases map to TRBD2. The CDR3 totals 17 residues. CDR1 is SGHRS, CDR2 YFSETQ, per germline. The V segment lost 4 bases and the J segment 0 bases; nucleotides outside the gene matches: 10. CDR3 loop: CASSIGSGARSYNEQFF. The CDR3 coding sequence is TGCGCCAGCAGCATCGGAAGCGGGGCCCGCTCCTACAATGAGCAGTTCTTC. The variable domain in full, completed from reference TRBV5-1 and TRBJ2-1, reads KAGVTQTPRYLIKTRGQQVTLSCSPISGHRSVSWYQQTPGQGLQFLFEYFSETQRNKGNFPGRFSGRQFSNSRSEMNVSTLELGDSALYLCASSIGSGARSYNEQFFGPGTRLTVL.

The J gene is TRBJ2-7, the V gene TRBV18; TRBD2 matches at 12 bases. This CDR3 has 14 amino acids. J was trimmed by 9 bases and V by 2 bases; bases with no gene match: 5. The germline V gene has CDR1 KGHSH and CDR2 LQKENI. The CDR3 bases are TGTGCCAGCTCACCAGAACTAGCGGGAGGCCGGCAGTACTTC. This gives the protein CASSPELAGGRQYF. The variable domain in full, with the rest retrieved from reference TRBV18 and TRBJ2-7, is NAGVMQNPRHLVRRRGQEARLRCSPMKGHSHVYWYRQLPEEGLKFMVYLQKENIIDESGMPKERFSAEFPKEGPSILRIQQVVRGDSAAYFCASSPELAGGRQYFGPGTRLTVT.

The chain recombines TRBV18 with TRBJ2-7; D remains unclear. Trimming left V 2 bases short and J 4 bases short, with 12 bases between. There are 14 residues in the CDR3. Germline V gene data show CDR1 as KGHSH and CDR2 as LQKENI. The CDR3 here is CASSPGIGSYEQYF. Here the CDR3 DNA reads TGTGCCAGCTCACCAGGAATAGGGTCTTACGAGCAGTACTTC.

This chain connects TRBV6-4 to TRBJ2-1; 9 bases fit TRBD2. Germline V gene lookup returns CDR1 MRHNA and CDR2 SNTAGT. The ends lost 4 bases at V and 7 bases at J; junction bases unmatched: 2. The CDR3 length is 13 residues. CDR3 in amino acids: CASSGLADNEQFF. CDR3 sequence (DNA): TGTGCCAGCAGTGGACTAGCGGATAATGAGCAGTTCTTC.

This chain links TRBV19 with TRBJ1-5; tentative D call: TRBD1 (5 bases). The germline CDR1 and CDR2 sequences are LNHDA and SQIVND (reference sequence). Trimming pared 7 bases from V and 6 bases from J, leaving 19 bases between. This CDR3 comprises 15 residues. CDR3 sequence: CASKVNRQVGQPQHF. The CDR3 DNA sequence: TGTGCCAGTAAAGTGAACAGGCAGGTGGGTCAGCCCCAGCATTTT.

This sequence joins TRBV5-1 and TRBJ1-6; D not certain. The V end was cut by 3 bases, the J end by 5 bases, with 12 bases between. Germline V lookup: CDR1 SGHRS, CDR2 YFSETQ. This CDR3 region has 15 residues. CDR3: CASSSAGFHNSPLHF. As DNA, the CDR3 is TGCGCCAGCAGCTCGGCCGGATTTCATAATTCACCCCTCCACTTT.

This chain connects TRBV4-1 to TRBJ1-5; D is undetermined. Per germline, CDR1 MGHRA and CDR2 YSYEKL. The CDR3 runs to 16 residues. V lost 0 bases and J lost 1, with 10 bases in between. CDR3 nucleotide sequence: TGCGCCAGCAGCCAAGAAGCGGCATGGAGCAATCAGCCCCAGCATTTT. Its translation: CASSQEAAWSNQPQHF.